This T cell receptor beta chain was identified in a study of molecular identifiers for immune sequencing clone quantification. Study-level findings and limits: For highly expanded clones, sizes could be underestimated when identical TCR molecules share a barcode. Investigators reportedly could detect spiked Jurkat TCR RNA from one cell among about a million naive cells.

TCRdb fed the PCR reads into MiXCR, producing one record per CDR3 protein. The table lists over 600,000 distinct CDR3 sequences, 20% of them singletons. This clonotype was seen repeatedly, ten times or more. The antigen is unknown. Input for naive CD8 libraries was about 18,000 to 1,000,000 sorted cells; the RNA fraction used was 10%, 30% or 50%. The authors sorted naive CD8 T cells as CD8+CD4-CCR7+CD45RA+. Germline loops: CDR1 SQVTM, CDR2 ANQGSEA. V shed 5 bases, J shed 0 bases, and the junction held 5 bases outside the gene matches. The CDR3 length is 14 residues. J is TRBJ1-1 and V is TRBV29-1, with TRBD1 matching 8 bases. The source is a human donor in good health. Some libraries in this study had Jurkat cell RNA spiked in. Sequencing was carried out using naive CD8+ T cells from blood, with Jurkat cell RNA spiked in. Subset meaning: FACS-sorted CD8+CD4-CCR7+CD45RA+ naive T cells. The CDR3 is CSVIGQGMNTEAFF. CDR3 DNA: TGCAGCGTTATAGGACAGGGTATGAACACTGAAGCTTTCTTT.